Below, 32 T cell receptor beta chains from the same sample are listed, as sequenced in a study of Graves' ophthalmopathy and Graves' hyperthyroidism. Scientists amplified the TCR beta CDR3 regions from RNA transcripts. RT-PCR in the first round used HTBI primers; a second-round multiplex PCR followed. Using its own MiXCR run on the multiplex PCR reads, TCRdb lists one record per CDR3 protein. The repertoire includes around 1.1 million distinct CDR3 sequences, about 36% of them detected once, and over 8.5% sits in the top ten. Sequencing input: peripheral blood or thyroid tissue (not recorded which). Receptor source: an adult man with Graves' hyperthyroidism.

The CDR3 DNA reads as TGTGCCAGCAGGGGCCGGGGAGTTTATCAGCCCCAGCATTTT. Residues: CASRGRGVYQPQHF. V and J are TRBV10-3 and TRBJ1-5, with a tentative D call TRBD1 (6 bases). The CDR3 runs 14 residues. From germline, CDR1 is ENHRY and CDR2 SYGVKD. With 10 bases removed from V and 5 bases from J, the gap between germline ends came to 18 bases.

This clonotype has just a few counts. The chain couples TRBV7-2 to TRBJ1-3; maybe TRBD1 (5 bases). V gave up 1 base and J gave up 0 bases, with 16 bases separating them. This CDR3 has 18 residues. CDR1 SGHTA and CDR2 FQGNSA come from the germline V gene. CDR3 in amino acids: CASSLVGVGMSSGNTIYF. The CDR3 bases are TGTGCCAGCAGCTTAGTAGGGGTGGGGATGAGCTCTGGAAACACCATATATTTT. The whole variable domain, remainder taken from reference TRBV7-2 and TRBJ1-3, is GAGVSQSPSNKVTEKGKDVELRCDPISGHTALYWYRQSLGQGLEFLIYFQGNSAPDKSGLPSDRFSAERTGGSVSTLTIQRTQQEDSAVYLCASSLVGVGMSSGNTIYFGEGSWLTVV.

CDR3 amino acids: CASSLRQGDWSNQPQHF. CDR3 sequence (DNA): TGTGCCAGCAGCTTGCGACAGGGGGATTGGAGCAATCAGCCCCAGCATTTT. The V gene is TRBV5-5, the J gene TRBJ1-5, with 9 nucleotides matching TRBD1. The CDR3 has 17 amino acids. Germline CDR1 SGHKS, CDR2 YYEKEE (reference sequence). The V segment lost 1 base and the J segment 1 base; nucleotides outside the gene matches: 6.

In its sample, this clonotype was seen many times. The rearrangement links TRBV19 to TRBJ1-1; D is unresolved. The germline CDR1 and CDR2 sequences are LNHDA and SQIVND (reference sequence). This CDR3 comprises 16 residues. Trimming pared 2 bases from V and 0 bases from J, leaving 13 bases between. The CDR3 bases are TGTGCCAGTAGTATAACGACATGGGGTATGAACACTGAAGCTTTCTTT. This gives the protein CASSITTWGMNTEAFF. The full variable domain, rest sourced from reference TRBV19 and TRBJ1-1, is DGGITQSPKYLFRKEGQNVTLSCEQNLNHDAMYWYRQDPGQGLRLIYYSQIVNDFQKGDIAEGYSVSREKKESFPLTVTSAQKNPTAFYLCASSITTWGMNTEAFFGQGTRLTVV.

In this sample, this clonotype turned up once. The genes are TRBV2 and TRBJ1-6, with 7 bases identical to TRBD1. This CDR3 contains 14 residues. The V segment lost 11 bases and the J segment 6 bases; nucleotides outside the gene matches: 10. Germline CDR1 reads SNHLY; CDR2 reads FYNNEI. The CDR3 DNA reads TGTGCCCAGATGACAGGGACAAGTAATTCACCCCTCCACTTT. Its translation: CAQMTGTSNSPLHF.

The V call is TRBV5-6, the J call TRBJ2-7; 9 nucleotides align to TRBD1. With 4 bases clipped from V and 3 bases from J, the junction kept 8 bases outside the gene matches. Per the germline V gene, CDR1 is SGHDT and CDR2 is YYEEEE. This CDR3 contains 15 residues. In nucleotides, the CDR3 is TGTGCCAGCAGCCTTGACGGGACAGGGATCTACGAGCAGTACTTC. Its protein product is CASSLDGTGIYEQYF.

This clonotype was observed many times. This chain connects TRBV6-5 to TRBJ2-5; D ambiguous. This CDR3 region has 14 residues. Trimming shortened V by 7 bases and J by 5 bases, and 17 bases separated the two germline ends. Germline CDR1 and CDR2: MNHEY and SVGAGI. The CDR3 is CASISGRSLETQYF. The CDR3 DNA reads TGTGCCAGCATTTCAGGACGGAGTTTGGAGACCCAGTACTTC.

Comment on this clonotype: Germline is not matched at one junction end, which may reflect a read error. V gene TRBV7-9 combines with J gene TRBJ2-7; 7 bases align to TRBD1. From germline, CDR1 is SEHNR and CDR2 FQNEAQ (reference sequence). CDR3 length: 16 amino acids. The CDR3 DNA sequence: TGCGCCAGCAGCGTCTTACGTCCCGGGACAGAGTACGAGCAGTACTTC. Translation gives CASSVLRPGTEYEQYF.

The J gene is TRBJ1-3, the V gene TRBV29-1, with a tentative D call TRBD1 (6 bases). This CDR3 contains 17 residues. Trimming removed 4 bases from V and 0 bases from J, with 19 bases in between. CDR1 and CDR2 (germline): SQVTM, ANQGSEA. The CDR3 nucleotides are TGCAGCGTTGGTGACGGCAGGGGAACGAGCTCTGGAAACACCATATATTTT. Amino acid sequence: CSVGDGRGTSSGNTIYF.

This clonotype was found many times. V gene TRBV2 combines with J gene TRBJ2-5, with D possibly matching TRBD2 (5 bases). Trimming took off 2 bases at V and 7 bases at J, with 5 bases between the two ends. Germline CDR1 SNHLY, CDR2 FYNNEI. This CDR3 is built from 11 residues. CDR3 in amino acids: CASSESGTQYF. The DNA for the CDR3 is TGTGCCAGCAGTGAAAGCGGGACCCAGTACTTC. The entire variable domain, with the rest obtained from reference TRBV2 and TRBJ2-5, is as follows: EPEVTQTPSHQVTQMGQEVILRCVPISNHLYFYWYRQILGQKVEFLVSFYNNEISEKSEIFDDQFSVERPDGSNFTLKIRSTKLEDSAMYFCASSESGTQYFGPGTRLLVL.

The chain's CDR3 is CASSLGQGGAGELFF. In nucleotides, the CDR3 is TGTGCCAGCAGCCTGGGACAGGGAGGAGCCGGGGAGCTGTTTTTT. The J gene is TRBJ2-2, the V gene TRBV2, with 9 bases fitting TRBD1. CDR1 is SNHLY and CDR2 is FYNNEI in the germline V gene. J gave up 6 bases and V 6 bases, and 8 bases lay outside the gene matches. This CDR3 region has 15 residues.

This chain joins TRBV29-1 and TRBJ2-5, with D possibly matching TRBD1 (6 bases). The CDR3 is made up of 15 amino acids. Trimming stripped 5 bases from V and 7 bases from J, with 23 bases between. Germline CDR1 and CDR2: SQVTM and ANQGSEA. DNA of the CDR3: TGCAGCGTTACCCGATCCGGGACAAGCGATGGGACCCAGTACTTC. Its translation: CSVTRSGTSDGTQYF.

The CDR3 coding sequence is TGCGCCAGCACCCACCGGGGGGGGAGCGAAGAGACCCAGTACTTC. Translating it yields CASTHRGGSEETQYF. The chain couples TRBV5-1 to TRBJ2-5, with TRBD2 identical over 8 bases. CDR3 length equals 15 residues. Germline trimming cut 6 bases from V and 3 bases from J; bases unmatched to any gene: 10. CDR1 and CDR2 from the germline V gene are SGHRS and YFSETQ.

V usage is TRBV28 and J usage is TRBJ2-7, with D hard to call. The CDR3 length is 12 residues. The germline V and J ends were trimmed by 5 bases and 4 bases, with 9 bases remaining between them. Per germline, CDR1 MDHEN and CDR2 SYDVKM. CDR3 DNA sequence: TGTGCCAGCAGTGCCCCGTGGTACGAGCAGTACTTC. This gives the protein CASSAPWYEQYF. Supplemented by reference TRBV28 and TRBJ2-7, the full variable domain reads DVKVTQSSRYLVKRTGEKVFLECVQDMDHENMFWYRQDPGLGLRLIYFSYDVKMKEKGDIPEGYSVSREKKERFSLILESASTNQTSMYLCASSAPWYEQYFGPGTRLTVT.

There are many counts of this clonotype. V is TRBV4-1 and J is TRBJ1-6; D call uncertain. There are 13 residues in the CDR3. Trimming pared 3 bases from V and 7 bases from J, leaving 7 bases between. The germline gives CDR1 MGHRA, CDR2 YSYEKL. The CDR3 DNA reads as TGCGCCAGCAGCCATCTAGAGAATTCACCCCTCCACTTT. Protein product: CASSHLENSPLHF.

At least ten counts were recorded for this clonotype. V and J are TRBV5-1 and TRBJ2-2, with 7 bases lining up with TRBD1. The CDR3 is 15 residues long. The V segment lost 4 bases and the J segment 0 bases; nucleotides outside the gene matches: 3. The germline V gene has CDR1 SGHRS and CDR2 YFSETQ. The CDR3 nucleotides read TGCGCCAGCAGCCGACAGGGAGCGAACACCGGGGAGCTGTTTTTT. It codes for CASSRQGANTGELFF.

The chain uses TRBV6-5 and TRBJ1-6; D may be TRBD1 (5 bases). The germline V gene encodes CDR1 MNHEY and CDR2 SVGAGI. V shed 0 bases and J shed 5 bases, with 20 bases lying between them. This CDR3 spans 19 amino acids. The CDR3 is CASSYSGGIGRLDNSPLHF. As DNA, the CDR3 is TGTGCCAGCAGTTACTCTGGGGGGATTGGACGGCTAGATAATTCACCCCTCCACTTT.

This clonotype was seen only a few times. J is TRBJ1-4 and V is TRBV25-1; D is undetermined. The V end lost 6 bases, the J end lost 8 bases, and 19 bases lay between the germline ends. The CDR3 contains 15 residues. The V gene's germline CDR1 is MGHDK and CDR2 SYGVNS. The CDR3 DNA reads TGTGCCAGCAGCCCCCGTCCCGCAGTCGGGGAAAAACTGTTTTTT. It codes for CASSPRPAVGEKLFF.

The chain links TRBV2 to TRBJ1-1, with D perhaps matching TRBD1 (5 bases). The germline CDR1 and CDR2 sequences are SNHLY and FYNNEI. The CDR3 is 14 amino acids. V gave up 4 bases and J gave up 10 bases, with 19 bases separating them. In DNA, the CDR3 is TGTGCCAGCAGTGTAGGGGACCGAGGAGTGCTAGCTTTCTTT. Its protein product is CASSVGDRGVLAFF.

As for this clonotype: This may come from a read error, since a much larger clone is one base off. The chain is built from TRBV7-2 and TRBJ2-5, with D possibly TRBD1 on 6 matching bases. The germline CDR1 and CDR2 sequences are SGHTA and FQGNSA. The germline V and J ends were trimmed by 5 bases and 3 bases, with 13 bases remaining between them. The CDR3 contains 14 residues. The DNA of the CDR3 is TGTGCCAGCAGCCCAGATTGGGACAAAGAGACCCAGTACTTC. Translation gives CASSPDWDKETQYF.

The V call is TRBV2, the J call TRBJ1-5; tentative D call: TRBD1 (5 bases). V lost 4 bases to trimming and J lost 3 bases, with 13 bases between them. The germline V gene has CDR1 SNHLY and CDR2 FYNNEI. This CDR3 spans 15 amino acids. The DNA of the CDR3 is TGTGCCAGCAGTGGGGGACCAGATGACAATCAGCCCCAGCATTTT. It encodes CASSGGPDDNQPQHF.

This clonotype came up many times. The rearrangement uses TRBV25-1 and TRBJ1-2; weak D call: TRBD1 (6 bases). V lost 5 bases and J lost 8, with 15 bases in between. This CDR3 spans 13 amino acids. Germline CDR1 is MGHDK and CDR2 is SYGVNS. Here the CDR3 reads CASSRRGGGGYTF. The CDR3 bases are TGTGCCAGCAGTCGCAGGGGCGGTGGGGGCTACACCTTC.

DNA for the CDR3: TGTGCCAGCAGTCGAAGGGGGGCCTCCTACGAGCAGTACTTC. This translates into CASSRRGASYEQYF. The rearrangement links TRBV7-8 to TRBJ2-7, with D perhaps assigned TRBD1 or TRBD2 (6 bases each). CDR1 and CDR2 (germline): SGHVS, FQNEAQ. The CDR3 is made up of 14 amino acids. The germline V and J ends were trimmed by 6 bases and 0 bases, with 12 bases remaining between them. Combining the CDR3 with reference TRBV7-8 and TRBJ2-7 gives the whole variable domain GAGVSQSPRYKVAKRGQDVALRCDPISGHVSLFWYQQALGQGPEFLTYFQNEAQLDKSGLPSDRFFAERPEGSVSTLKIQRTQQEDSAVYLCASSRRGASYEQYFGPGTRLTVT.

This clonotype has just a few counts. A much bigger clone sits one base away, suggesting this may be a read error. The CDR3 reads CSARGDRGTQPQHF. The DNA of the CDR3 is TGCAGTGCTAGAGGGGACAGGGGAACTCAGCCCCAGCATTTT. The chain combines TRBV20-1 with TRBJ1-5; 10 nucleotides align to TRBD1. Germline values: CDR1 DFQATT, CDR2 SNEGSKA (reference sequence). J lost 6 bases, V lost 1 base, and 3 bases had no gene match. This CDR3 has 14 amino acids.

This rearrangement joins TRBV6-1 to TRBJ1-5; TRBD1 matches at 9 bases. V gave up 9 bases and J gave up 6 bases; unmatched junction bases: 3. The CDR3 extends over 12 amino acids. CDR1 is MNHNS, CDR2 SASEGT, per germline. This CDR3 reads CASWDRVQPQHF. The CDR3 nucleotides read TGTGCCAGTTGGGACAGGGTTCAGCCCCAGCATTTT.

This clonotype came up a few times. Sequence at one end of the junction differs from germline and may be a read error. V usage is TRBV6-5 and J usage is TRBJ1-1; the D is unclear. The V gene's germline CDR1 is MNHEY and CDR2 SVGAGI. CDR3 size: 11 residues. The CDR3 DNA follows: TGTGCCAGCCTTAAGAACGCTGAAGCTTTCTTT. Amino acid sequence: CASLKNAEAFF.

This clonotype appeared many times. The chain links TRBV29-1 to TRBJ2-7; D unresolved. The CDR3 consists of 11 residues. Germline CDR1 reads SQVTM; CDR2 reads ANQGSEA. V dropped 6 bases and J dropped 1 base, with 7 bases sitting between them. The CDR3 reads CSVRYSYEQYF. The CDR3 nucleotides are TGCAGCGTACGATATTCCTACGAGCAGTACTTC.

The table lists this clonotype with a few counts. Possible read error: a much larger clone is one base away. The CDR3 here is CASKGTELYEQYF. Written as DNA, the CDR3 is TGTGCCAGCAAAGGGACAGAACTCTACGAGCAGTACTTC. The rearrangement uses TRBV6-5 and TRBJ2-7, with 7 bases that match TRBD1. The CDR3 spans 13 residues. Per the germline V gene, CDR1 is MNHEY and CDR2 is SVGAGI. The junction had 6 bases not matched to a gene; V was cut back by 7 bases and J by 3 bases.

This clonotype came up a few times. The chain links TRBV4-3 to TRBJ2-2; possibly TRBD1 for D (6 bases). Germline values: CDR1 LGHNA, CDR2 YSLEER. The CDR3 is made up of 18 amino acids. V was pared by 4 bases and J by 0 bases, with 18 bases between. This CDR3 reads CASSLRPFRDTNTGELFF. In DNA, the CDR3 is TGCGCCAGCAGCCTAAGACCTTTTCGGGACACGAACACCGGGGAGCTGTTTTTT.

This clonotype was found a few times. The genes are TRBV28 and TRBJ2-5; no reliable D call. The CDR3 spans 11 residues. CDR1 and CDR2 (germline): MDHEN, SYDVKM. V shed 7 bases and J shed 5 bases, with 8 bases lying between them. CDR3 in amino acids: CASIVGETQYF. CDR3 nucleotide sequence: TGTGCCAGCATAGTGGGTGAGACCCAGTACTTC.

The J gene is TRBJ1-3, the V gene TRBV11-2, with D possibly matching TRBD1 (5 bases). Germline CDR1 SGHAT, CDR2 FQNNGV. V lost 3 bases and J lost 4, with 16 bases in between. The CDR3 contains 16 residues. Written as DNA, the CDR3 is TGTGCCAGCAGCTTTAGAACGTCTGGGGGGGGAAACACCATATATTTT. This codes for CASSFRTSGGGNTIYF.

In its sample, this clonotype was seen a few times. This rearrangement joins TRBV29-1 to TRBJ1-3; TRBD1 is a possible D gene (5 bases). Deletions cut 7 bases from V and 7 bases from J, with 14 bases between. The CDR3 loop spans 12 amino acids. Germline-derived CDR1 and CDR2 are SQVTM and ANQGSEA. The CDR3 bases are TGCAGCGGCCGGCAGGGAGCGAACACCATATATTTT. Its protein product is CSGRQGANTIYF.